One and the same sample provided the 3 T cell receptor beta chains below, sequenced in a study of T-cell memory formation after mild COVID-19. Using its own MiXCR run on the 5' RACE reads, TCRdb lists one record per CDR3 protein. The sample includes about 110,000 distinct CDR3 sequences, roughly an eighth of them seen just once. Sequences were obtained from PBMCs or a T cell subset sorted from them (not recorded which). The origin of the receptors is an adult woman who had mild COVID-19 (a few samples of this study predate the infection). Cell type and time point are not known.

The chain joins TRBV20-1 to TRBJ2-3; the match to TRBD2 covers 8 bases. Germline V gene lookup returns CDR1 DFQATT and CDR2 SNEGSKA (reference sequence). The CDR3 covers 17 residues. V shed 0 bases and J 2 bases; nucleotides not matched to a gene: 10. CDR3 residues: CSARDPRREVSTDTQYF. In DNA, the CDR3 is TGCAGTGCTAGAGATCCACGGCGGGAGGTGTCCACAGATACGCAGTATTTT.

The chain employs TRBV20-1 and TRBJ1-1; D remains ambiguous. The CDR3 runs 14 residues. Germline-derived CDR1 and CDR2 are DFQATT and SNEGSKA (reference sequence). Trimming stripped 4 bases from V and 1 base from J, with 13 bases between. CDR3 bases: TGCAGTGCTATAAAAGCCCTATCGAACACTGAAGCTTTCTTT. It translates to CSAIKALSNTEAFF.

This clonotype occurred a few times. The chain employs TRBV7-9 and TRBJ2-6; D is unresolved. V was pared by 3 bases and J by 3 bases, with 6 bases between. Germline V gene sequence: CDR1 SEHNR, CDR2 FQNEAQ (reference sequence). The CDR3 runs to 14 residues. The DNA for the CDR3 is TGTGCCAGCAGCTTCGTAGTTGGGGCCAACGTCCTGACTTTC. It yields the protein CASSFVVGANVLTF.